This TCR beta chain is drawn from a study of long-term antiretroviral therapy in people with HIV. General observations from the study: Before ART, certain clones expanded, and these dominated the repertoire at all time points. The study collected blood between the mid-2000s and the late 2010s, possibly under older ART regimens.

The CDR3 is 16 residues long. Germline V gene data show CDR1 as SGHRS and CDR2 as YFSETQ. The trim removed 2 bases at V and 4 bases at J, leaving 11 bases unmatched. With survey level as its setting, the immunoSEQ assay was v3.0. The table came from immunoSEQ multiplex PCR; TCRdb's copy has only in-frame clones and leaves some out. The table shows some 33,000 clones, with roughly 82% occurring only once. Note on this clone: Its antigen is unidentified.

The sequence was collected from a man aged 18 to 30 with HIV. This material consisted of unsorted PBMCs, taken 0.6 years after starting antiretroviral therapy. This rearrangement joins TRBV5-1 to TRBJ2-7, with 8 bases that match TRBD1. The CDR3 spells CASSFSPDRVVYEQYF. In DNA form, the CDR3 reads TGCGCCAGCAGCTTTAGCCCGGACAGGGTGGTTTACGAGCAGTACTTC.